This T cell receptor (beta chain) was recovered during a study of CD8+ T cells in alopecia areata (dated by TCRdb to about 2018). Describing the broader study: The treated patients, all with moderate-to-severe alopecia areata, were enrolled in an open-label pilot trial of oral tofacitinib given at 5 to 10 mg twice daily. Patients received tofacitinib for 6 to 18 months and were then followed off drug for 6 months to check for delayed response and recurrence. In treated patients, disease severity was measured using the SALT score, which gives the percentage of scalp surface area affected. TCRbeta CDR3 regions were amplified by immunoSEQ multiplex PCR using 35 Vbeta forward and 13 Jbeta reverse primers. Scalp clonality was compared across normal scalp (n=4), patchy alopecia areata scalp (n=8), and alopecia totalis/universalis scalp (n=8). In both human patients and the C3H/HeJ mouse model, the study applied high-throughput TCRbeta sequencing to look at T cell clonal expansion in alopecia areata. Biopsies were taken from tofacitinib-treated patients at baseline and at 4 and 24 weeks of treatment, and a later scalp biopsy was taken in several of the tofacitinib-treated patients. The RNA source kit depended on sample type: the PAXgene miRNA kit for fixed scalp, the miRNeasy kit for PBMCs, and the RNeasy kit for mouse skin. Human TCRbeta sequencing covered scalp tissue and sorted CD4+ and CD8+ peripheral blood T cells from patchy and totalis/universalis alopecia areata patients and healthy controls.

Libraries were made using the immunoSEQ multiplex PCR assay. RNA was extracted from all samples and reverse transcribed into cDNA as template for TCR sequencing. First-strand cDNA was synthesized with SuperScript III using a 2:1 mix of oligo-dT and random hexamers. A synthetic immune receptor repertoire was used to measure amplification bias, and any remaining bias was corrected computationally. On the authors' methods: Raw reads were preprocessed for error removal, and CDR3 was defined according to IMGT conventions as running from the conserved cysteine to phenylalanine. Clonality was calculated as 1 minus Shannon entropy normalized by log2 of the number of productive unique TCRs. Whether each scalp clone was CD4 or CD8 was inferred by checking scalp TCRbeta sequences against the CD4 and CD8 repertoires from sorted blood. The table was pulled from immuneACCESS by TCRdb, which kept in-frame rearrangements only. Such tables lose some clones; where checked, under half of the loss comes from unresolved V genes, and the rest has no known cause. Clone size and the V and J calls come from that table; the DNA yielded D and trimming. The sample table contains some 190,000 clones; only one count was recorded for approximately 50% of them. 10% of the sample belongs to the ten largest clones.

Comment on this clone: Its antigen is not yet known. No qualities accompany the bases; no much larger clone lies one base away.

This specimen's treatment or condition label, per the study, means: oral pan-JAK inhibitor, 5-10 mg twice daily. From alopecia areata patients, peripheral blood was collected along with lesional scalp punch biopsies. PBMCs were isolated by density centrifugation and stained for CD3, CD4 and CD8, and CD4+ and CD8+ T cells were sorted on a FACSAria. Study-level results and caveats: The treated cohort was small, with a single nonresponder, so links between baseline CD8+ expansion and response need larger studies. Unlike mouse skin, where gammadelta T cells dominate, normal human skin contains resident alphabeta T cells that get sequenced too, which complicates analysis of the scalp TCR repertoire. Many expanded lesional clones persisted in scalp and blood during tofacitinib treatment, which may partly explain relapse after stopping treatment. TCR sequences shared between patients were less clear than in mice, possibly partly because of HLA diversity in the patient population. Tofacitinib significantly decreased scalp clonality and the number of expanded CD8+ clones among the top 100 scalp clones. Higher clonality and more expanded CD8+ clones were observed in lesional scalp than in normal scalp, particularly in alopecia totalis/universalis, a finding suggestive of antigenic drive.

Sample: CD8+ T cells sorted from blood, taken at approximately week 51, from a patient treated with tofacitinib. This sequence was found in a human donor with alopecia areata.

The CDR3 region reads CASSSGIAKNIQYF. The nucleotides read TGTGCCAGCAGCTCCGGGATAGCCAAAAACATTCAGTACTTC. The sequence joins TRBV7-9 to TRBJ2-4; TRBD2 is a possible D gene, resting on 5 matching bases. Via the germline V gene (reference sequence), CDR1 is SEHNR and CDR2 FQNEAQ. V is shortened by 4 bases, J by 0 bases, and the region joining them spans 7 bases. CDR3 length: 14 amino acids, cysteine to phenylalanine. Solely the CDR3 DNA is kept, with 42 bases framed from the first base.